A selection of T cell receptor beta chains follows, all from one sample in a study of metastatic and nonmetastatic thyroid tumors. With MiXCR, TCRdb reprocessed the PCR reads. The sample shows 35,000 to 50,000 clones, roughly 12% of them seen only once. Source material: blood. The receptors were sampled from a female donor with papillary thyroid cancer or a benign thyroid nodule (not recorded which). Some clones in this sample may be carry-over from other donors' samples. The CDR3 runs from the conserved cysteine through the conserved F or W. The D gene is left open where the match is weak. Clone sizes are given selectively: once, few, many, or a class where the clone is expanded.

V gene	clone size	D gene	J gene	CDR3 protein	CDR3 DNA
TRBV12-3/TRBV12-4	medium-sized	TRBD1	TRBJ1-2	CASSLKDRLYGYTF	TGTGCCAGCAGTTTGAAGGACAGGTTATATGGCTACACCTTC
TRBV20-1	many	.	TRBJ1-6	CSASTLSGNSPLHF	TGCAGTGCATCCACGCTATCGGGGAATTCACCCCTCCACTTT
TRBV20-1	many	TRBD2	TRBJ2-2	CSAFPGLAGGPIGELFF	TGCAGTGCGTTCCCGGGACTAGCGGGAGGGCCAATCGGGGAGCTGTTTTTT
TRBV6-2/TRBV6-3	many	TRBD2	TRBJ2-7	CASRNIAGGRSYEQYF	TGTGCCAGCAGAAACATAGCGGGAGGGCGATCCTACGAGCAGTACTTC
TRBV24-1	few	.	TRBJ2-7	CATRDISYEQYF	TGTGCCACCAGGGACATCTCCTACGAGCAGTACTTC
TRBV11-1	many	TRBD1	TRBJ1-6	CASSTRQGESSYNSPLHF	TGTGCCAGCAGCACCCGACAGGGAGAAAGCTCCTATAATTCACCCCTCCACTTT
TRBV28	many	.	TRBJ1-1	CASSPPRTENTEAFF	TGTGCCAGCAGTCCACCCCGGACGGAGAACACTGAAGCTTTCTTT
TRBV29-1	many	.	TRBJ2-1	CSVGGQGGLPSYNEQFF	TGCAGCGTTGGGGGGCAGGGGGGACTACCCTCCTACAATGAGCAGTTCTTC
TRBV4-2	.	TRBD2	TRBJ2-2	CASSHRLAGGPVGELFF	TGTGCCAGCAGCCACCGACTAGCGGGAGGGCCGGTCGGGGAGCTGTTTTTT
TRBV28	many	.	TRBJ1-1	CASIFLRGPNTEAFF	TGTGCCAGCATTTTCTTACGCGGCCCGAACACTGAAGCTTTCTTT
TRBV28	.	TRBD1	TRBJ1-1	CASSLEAGQGLRKTESFF	TGCGCCAGCAGTTTAGAAGCGGGACAGGGATTGAGGAAGACTGAATCTTTCTTT
TRBV30	many	.	TRBJ2-7	CAWGGTSGARGYEQYF	TGTGCCTGGGGGGGAACCTCAGGGGCGCGGGGCTACGAGCAGTACTTC
TRBV5-1	.	.	TRBJ2-1	CASSLDRRGYTFNEQFF	TGCGCCAGCAGCCTCGACAGGCGGGGCTACACCTTCAATGAGCAGTTCTTC
TRBV19	many	.	TRBJ1-2	CASSLLSVTTLYGYTF	TGTGCCAGTAGTCTTCTTTCCGTGACCACGCTCTATGGCTACACCTTC
TRBV5-1	many	.	TRBJ2-1	CASSLGDGDYNEQFF	TGCGCCAGCAGCTTGGGTGACGGGGACTACAATGAGCAGTTCTTC
TRBV7-3	many	TRBD1	TRBJ1-6	CASSLQGQGLGSPLHF	TGTGCCAGCAGCTTACAGGGACAGGGATTAGGTTCACCCCTCCACTTT
TRBV12-3/TRBV12-4	many	.	TRBJ1-5	CASSPKRSGRGQPQHF	TGTGCCAGCAGTCCCAAGCGGTCTGGGCGCGGTCAGCCCCAGCATTTT
TRBV6-5	many	TRBD1	TRBJ2-5	CASSYRQGGETQYF	TGTGCCAGCAGTTACAGACAGGGGGGCGAGACCCAGTACTTC
TRBV28	many	TRBD2	TRBJ2-1	CASSSGLAGDSYNEQFF	TGTGCCAGCAGTTCAGGACTAGCGGGAGACTCGTACAATGAGCAGTTCTTC
TRBV28	few	TRBD2	TRBJ2-1	CGSTVAGTNNEQFF	TGTGGCAGCACAGTAGCGGGAACCAACAATGAGCAGTTCTTC
TRBV5-6	.	.	TRBJ1-4	CASSFKPTGEKLFF	TGTGCCAGCAGCTTTAAACCGACGGGTGAAAAACTGTTTTTT
TRBV6-1	many	.	TRBJ1-1	CASSPSRGDTEAFF	TGTGCCAGCAGTCCCTCCCGGGGAGACACTGAAGCTTTCTTT
TRBV30	few	.	TRBJ1-6	CACKLTGTETSPLHF	TGTGCCTGCAAACTTACCGGGACCGAGACTTCACCCCTCCACTTT
TRBV7-2	many	.	TRBJ2-4	CASSLGGPDIQYF	TGTGCCAGCAGCTTAGGAGGACCGGACATTCAGTACTTC
TRBV27	many	TRBD1	TRBJ2-1	CASSLPIRDRGRNEQFF	TGTGCCAGCAGTTTGCCGATCCGGGACAGAGGTAGGAATGAGCAGTTCTTC
TRBV11-2	many	.	TRBJ2-6	CASSPRPGANVLTF	TGTGCCAGCAGCCCCAGGCCTGGGGCCAACGTCCTGACTTTC
TRBV20-1	many	TRBD1	TRBJ2-7	CSAGTGTHEQYF	TGCAGTGCGGGGACAGGGACACACGAGCAGTACTTC
TRBV9	.	.	TRBJ1-2	CASSVGLGSGTF	.
TRBV28	many	TRBD1	TRBJ1-4	CASSSPRTGRGEKLFF	TGTGCCAGCAGTTCCCCCCGGACAGGGAGGGGTGAAAAACTGTTTTTT
TRBV7-9	many	.	TRBJ2-5	CASSLLGETQYF	TGTGCCAGCAGCTTACTGGGGGAGACCCAGTACTTC
TRBV3-1	many	.	TRBJ2-1	CASSHRGEQFF	TGTGCCAGCAGCCATAGGGGTGAGCAGTTCTTC
TRBV28	medium-sized	.	TRBJ1-6	CASSPSEGGNSPLHF	TGTGCCAGCTCCCCTTCGGAGGGAGGCAATTCACCCCTCCACTTT
TRBV19	many	TRBD1	TRBJ2-2	CASTIGQGIGELFF	TGTGCCAGTACCATTGGACAGGGAATCGGGGAGCTGTTTTTT
TRBV6-1	many	.	TRBJ1-2	CASSPRTRVSDGYTF	TGTGCCAGCAGTCCCAGGACTAGGGTATCAGATGGCTACACCTTC
TRBV12-3/TRBV12-4	many	TRBD2	TRBJ2-7	CASNPSGGTYEQYF	TGTGCCAGCAACCCCTCCGGGGGGACCTACGAGCAGTACTTC
TRBV5-1	many	TRBD1	TRBJ1-4	CASSLGDSGEKLFF	TGCGCCAGCAGCTTGGGGGACAGTGGTGAAAAACTGTTTTTT
TRBV2	many	.	TRBJ2-7	CASSITETTKGYEQYF	TGTGCCAGCAGCATTACCGAGACAACTAAAGGCTACGAGCAGTACTTC
TRBV6-1	.	.	TRBJ2-1	CASISPTKDEQFF	TGTGCCAGCATCAGCCCGACTAAGGATGAGCAGTTCTTC
TRBV7-2	many	.	TRBJ1-3	CASSLSFSGNTIYF	TGTGCCAGCAGCTTAAGTTTTTCTGGAAACACCATATATTTT
TRBV20-1	many	TRBD2	TRBJ2-7	CSARDPQASGYSYEQYF	TGCAGTGCTAGAGATCCCCAAGCTAGCGGATACTCCTACGAGCAGTACTTC
TRBV6-1	few	.	TRBJ2-7	CASSELPSVHEQYF	TGCGCCAGCAGTGAACTCCCGTCGGTCCACGAGCAGTACTTC
TRBV28	.	.	TRBJ2-5	CASTLDSSRTQTQYF	TGTGCCAGCACCCTTGATAGCTCGAGGACGCAGACCCAGTACTTC
TRBV27	few	TRBD2	TRBJ2-7	CASSLGPSGSHDQYF	TGTGCCAGCAGTTTAGGGCCTAGCGGTAGCCACGATCAGTACTTC
TRBV2	many	TRBD2	TRBJ2-1	CASTPGLVADEQFF	TGTGCCAGCACGCCGGGACTAGTGGCCGATGAGCAGTTCTTC
TRBV13	.	.	TRBJ2-4	CASSLGQKNIQYF	TGTGCCAGCAGCTTAGGGCAGAAAAACATTCAGTACTTC
TRBV12-3/TRBV12-4	many	TRBD1	TRBJ2-3	CASSQGTAITDTQYF	TGTGCCAGCAGCCAAGGGACAGCGATCACAGATACGCAGTATTTT
TRBV2	many	.	TRBJ1-5	CATKSLYNQPQHF	TGTGCCACCAAGAGCCTGTATAATCAGCCCCAGCATTTT
TRBV15	many	TRBD1	TRBJ1-2	CATSRIGTDGYTF	TGTGCCACCAGCAGGATCGGGACAGATGGCTACACCTTC
TRBV18	many	TRBD2	TRBJ2-4	CASSGPGREGFIQYF	TGTGCCAGCTCAGGCCCAGGGCGGGAGGGCTTCATTCAGTACTTC
TRBV24-1	many	.	TRBJ1-4	CATSDPPGLGIEKLFF	TGTGCCACCAGTGATCCTCCGGGACTAGGTATTGAAAAACTGTTTTTT
TRBV28	few	.	TRBJ2-7	CASNTGRNPTYEQYF	TGTGCCAGCAATACCGGGAGAAACCCAACCTACGAGCAGTACTTC